In this sample, the clone carrying this TCR beta chain turned up a few times. No antigen is known for it. This CDR3 spans 18 amino acids. V lost 1 base, J lost 2 bases, and 17 bases lay in between. Germline lookup yields CDR1 SEHNR and CDR2 FQNEAQ (reference sequence). The sample is drawn from a study of PD-1 blockade in classical Hodgkin lymphoma. Time point in this sample: cycle 4 day 1 (C4D1), after 5 to 7 weeks of nivolumab. Each patient's relapse followed autologous stem cell transplantation, and brentuximab vedotin exposure varied. By magnetic negative selection, CD4+ T cells were purified from thawed PBMCs. The study's findings and limits: Baseline diversity in complete responders resembled that of newly diagnosed patients. When nivolumab was started under 1 year after ASCT, patients were excluded.

The assay was immunoSEQ multiplex PCR, and TCRdb's table has in-frame clones only and misses some. The profile shows 25,000 to 30,000 clones, about 88% of them singletons. Sequencing was performed on CD4+ T cells from blood, taken before the fourth cycle of nivolumab. The clonotype comes from a human donor with classical Hodgkin lymphoma. The chain is built from TRBV7-9 and TRBJ1-4, with unresolved D. This chain's CDR3 is CASSLDHGWGQTNEKLFF. CDR3 nucleotide sequence: TGTGCCAGCAGCTTAGACCATGGATGGGGTCAGACTAATGAAAAACTGTTTTTT.